The sequence of this T cell receptor beta chain was determined in a study of blood T cell repertoires in COVID-19. The table came from immunoSEQ multiplex PCR; TCRdb's copy has only in-frame clones and leaves some out. The repertoire holds some 130,000 clones, with roughly 88% as singletons. Germline V gene lookup returns CDR1 SNHLY and CDR2 FYNNEI. V lost 3 bases to trimming and J lost 1 base, with 10 bases between them. CDR3 length equals 15 residues. Sequenced sample: peripheral blood. The clonotype was recovered from a man aged 45-65 years with acute or convalescent COVID-19. The rearrangement joins TRBV2 to TRBJ1-3; perhaps TRBD1 as D (5 bases). The CDR3 DNA reads as TGTGCCAGCAGTGAGTACGGGGGATCTGGAAACACCATATATTTT. As protein: CASSEYGGSGNTIYF. Variable domain in full (rest from reference TRBV2 and TRBJ1-3): EPEVTQTPSHQVTQMGQEVILRCVPISNHLYFYWYRQILGQKVEFLVSFYNNEISEKSEIFDDQFSVERPDGSNFTLKIRSTKLEDSAMYFCASSEYGGSGNTIYFGEGSWLTVV.